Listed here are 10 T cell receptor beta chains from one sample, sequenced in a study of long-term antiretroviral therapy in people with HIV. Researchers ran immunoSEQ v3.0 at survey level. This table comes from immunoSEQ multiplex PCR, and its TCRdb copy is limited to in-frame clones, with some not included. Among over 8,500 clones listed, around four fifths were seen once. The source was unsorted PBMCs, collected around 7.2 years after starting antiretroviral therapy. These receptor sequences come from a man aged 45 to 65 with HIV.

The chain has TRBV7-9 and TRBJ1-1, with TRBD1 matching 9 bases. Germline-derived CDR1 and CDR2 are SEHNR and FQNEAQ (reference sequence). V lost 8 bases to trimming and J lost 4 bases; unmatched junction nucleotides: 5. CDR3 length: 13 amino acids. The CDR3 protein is CASGSTGGTEAFF. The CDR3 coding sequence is TGTGCCAGCGGCTCGACAGGGGGCACTGAAGCTTTCTTT.

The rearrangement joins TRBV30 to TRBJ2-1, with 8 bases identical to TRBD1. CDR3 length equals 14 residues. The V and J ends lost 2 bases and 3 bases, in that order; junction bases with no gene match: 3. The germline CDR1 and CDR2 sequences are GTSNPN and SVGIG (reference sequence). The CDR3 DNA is TGTGCCTGGAGTACTGGACAGGGCTACAATGAGCAGTTCTTC. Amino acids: CAWSTGQGYNEQFF.

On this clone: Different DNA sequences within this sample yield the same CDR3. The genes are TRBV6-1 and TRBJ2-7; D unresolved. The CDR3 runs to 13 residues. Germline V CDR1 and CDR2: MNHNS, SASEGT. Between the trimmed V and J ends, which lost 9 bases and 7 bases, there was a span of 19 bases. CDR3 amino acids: CASRSGLPPEQYF. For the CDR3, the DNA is TGTGCCAGTAGATCCGGGCTTCCCCCTGAGCAGTACTTC.

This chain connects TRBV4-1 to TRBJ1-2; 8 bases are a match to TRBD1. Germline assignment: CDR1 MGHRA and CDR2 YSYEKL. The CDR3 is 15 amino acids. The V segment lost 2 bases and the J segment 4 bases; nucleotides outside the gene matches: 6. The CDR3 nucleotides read TGCGCCAGCAGCCAAATTCAGGGGGCGGCCTATGGCTACACCTTC. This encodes CASSQIQGAAYGYTF.

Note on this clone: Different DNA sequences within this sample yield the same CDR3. The CDR3 reads CASSQEGRQGSADTQYF. The CDR3 coding sequence is TGCGCCAGCAGCCAGGAGGGTCGACAAGGGTCGGCAGATACGCAGTATTTT. The chain recombines TRBV4-1 with TRBJ2-3, with TRBD2 as a possible D gene (6 bases). This CDR3 region has 17 residues. V was cut by 3 bases and J by 4 bases, with 20 bases left in between. CDR1 and CDR2 from the germline V gene are MGHRA and YSYEKL.

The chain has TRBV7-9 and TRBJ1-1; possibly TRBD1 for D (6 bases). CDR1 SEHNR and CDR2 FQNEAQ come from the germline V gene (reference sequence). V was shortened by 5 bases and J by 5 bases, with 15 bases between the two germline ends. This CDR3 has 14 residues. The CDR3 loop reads CASSREPQGTEAFF. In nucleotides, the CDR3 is TGTGCCAGCAGCCGAGAACCTCAGGGGACTGAAGCTTTCTTT.

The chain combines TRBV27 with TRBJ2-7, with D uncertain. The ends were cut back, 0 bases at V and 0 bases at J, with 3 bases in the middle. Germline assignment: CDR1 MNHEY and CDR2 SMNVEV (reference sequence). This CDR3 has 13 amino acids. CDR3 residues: CASSLSRSYEQYF. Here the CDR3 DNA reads TGTGCCAGCAGTTTATCCCGCTCCTACGAGCAGTACTTC.

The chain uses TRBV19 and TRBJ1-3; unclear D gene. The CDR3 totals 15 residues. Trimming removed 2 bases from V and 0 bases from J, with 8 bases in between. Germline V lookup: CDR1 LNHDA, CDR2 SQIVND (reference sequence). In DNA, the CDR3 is TGTGCCAGTAGTATAAGCCGAAGCTCTGGAAACACCATATATTTT. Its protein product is CASSISRSSGNTIYF.

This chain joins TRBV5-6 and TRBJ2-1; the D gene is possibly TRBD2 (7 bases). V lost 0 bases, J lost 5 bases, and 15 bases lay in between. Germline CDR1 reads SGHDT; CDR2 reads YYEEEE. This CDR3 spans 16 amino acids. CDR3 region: CASSLARRGAHNEQFF. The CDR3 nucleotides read TGTGCCAGCAGCTTGGCTCGCCGGGGGGCGCACAATGAGCAGTTCTTC.

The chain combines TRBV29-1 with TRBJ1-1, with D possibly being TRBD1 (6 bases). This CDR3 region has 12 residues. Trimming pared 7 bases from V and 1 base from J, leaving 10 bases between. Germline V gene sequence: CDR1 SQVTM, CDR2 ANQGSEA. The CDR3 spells CSAGGGNTEAFF. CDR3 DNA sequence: TGCAGCGCGGGGGGCGGGAACACTGAAGCTTTCTTT.